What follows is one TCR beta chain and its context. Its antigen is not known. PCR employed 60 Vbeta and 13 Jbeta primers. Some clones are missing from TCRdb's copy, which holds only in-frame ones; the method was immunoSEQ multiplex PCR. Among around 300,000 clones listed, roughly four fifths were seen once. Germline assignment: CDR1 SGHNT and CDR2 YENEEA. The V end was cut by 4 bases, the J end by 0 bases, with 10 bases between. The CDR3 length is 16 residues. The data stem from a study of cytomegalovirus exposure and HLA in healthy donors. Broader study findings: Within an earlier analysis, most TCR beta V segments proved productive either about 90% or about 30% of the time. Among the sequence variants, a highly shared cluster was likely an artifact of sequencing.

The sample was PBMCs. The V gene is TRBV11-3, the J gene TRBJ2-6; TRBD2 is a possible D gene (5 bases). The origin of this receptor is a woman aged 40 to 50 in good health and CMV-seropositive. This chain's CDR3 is CASSYGVTSGANVLTF. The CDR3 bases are TGTGCCAGCAGCTACGGGGTTACCTCTGGGGCCAACGTCCTGACTTTC.